The clone carrying this T cell receptor (beta chain) is a singleton in its sample. V lost 1 base, J lost 4 bases, and 9 bases lay in between. In germline, CDR1 is PRHDT, CDR2 FYEKMQ (reference sequence). This CDR3 region has 14 residues. Authors' methods: Counts of nucleated cells, estimated from reference gene primer amplification, were obtained. Libraries were prepared by immunoSEQ multiplex PCR; TCRdb keeps only in-frame clonotypes and omits some of them. Clone size and the V and J calls come from that table; the DNA yielded D and trimming. This sample has roughly 250,000 clones, with about nine tenths found just once. This specimen belongs to a study of blood T cell repertoires in COVID-19. On the study more broadly: The United States, Italy and Spain provided the acute and convalescent COVID-19 samples. Sources were T cells, B-cell-depleted T cells, or PBMCs; the material itself was cDNA or gDNA.

Allocation to cohorts depended on clinical history reported by the participants. Sequenced material: PBMCs or T cells enriched from blood (not recorded which). The TCR sequence derives from a woman between 45 and 65 years old who had recovered from COVID-19. The chain links TRBV13 to TRBJ2-3, with D tentatively TRBD2 (6 bases). DNA of the CDR3: TGTGCCAGCAGCTTAGTGTCGGGGGCAGATACGCAGTATTTT. The encoded protein is CASSLVSGADTQYF. The full variable domain, rest sourced from reference TRBV13 and TRBJ2-3, is AAGVIQSPRHLIKEKRETATLKCYPIPRHDTVYWYQQGPGQDPQFLISFYEKMQSDKGSIPDRFSAQQFSDYHSELNMSSLELGDSALYFCASSLVSGADTQYFGPGTRLTVL.